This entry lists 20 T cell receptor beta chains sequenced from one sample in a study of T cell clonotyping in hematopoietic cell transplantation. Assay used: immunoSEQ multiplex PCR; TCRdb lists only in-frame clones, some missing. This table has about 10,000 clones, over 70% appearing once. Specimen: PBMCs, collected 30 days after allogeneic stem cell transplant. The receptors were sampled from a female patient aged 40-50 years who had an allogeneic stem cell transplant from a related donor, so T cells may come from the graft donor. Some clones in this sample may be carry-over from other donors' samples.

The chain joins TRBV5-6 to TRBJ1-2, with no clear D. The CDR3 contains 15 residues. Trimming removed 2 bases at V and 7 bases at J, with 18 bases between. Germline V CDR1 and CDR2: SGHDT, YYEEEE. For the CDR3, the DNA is TGTGCCAGCAGCTTCCTTAATGGTTACCACTCTGGCTACACCTTC. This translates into CASSFLNGYHSGYTF.

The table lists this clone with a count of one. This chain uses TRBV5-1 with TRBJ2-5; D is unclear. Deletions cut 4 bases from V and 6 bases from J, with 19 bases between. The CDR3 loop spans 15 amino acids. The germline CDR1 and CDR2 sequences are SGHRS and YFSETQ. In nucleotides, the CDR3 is TGCGCCAGCAGCGAAAGTACCTCGGCAGTAAAGACCCAGTACTTC. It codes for CASSESTSAVKTQYF.

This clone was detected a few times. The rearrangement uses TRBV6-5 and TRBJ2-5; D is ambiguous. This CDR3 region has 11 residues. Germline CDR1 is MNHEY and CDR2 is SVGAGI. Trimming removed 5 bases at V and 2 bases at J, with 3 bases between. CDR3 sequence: CASSRQETQYF. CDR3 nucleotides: TGTGCCAGCAGTCGGCAAGAGACCCAGTACTTC.

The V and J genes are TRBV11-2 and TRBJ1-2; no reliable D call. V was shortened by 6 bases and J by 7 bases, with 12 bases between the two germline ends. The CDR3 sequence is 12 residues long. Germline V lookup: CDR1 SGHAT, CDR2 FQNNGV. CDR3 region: CASRSPRGGYTF. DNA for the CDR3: TGTGCCAGCAGATCTCCACGGGGTGGCTACACCTTC.

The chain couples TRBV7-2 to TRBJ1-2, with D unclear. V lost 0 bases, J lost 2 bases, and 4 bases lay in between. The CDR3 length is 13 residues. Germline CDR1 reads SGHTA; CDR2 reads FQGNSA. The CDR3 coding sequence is TGTGCCAGCAGCTTAGCCGGGAACTATGGCTACACCTTC. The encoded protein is CASSLAGNYGYTF.

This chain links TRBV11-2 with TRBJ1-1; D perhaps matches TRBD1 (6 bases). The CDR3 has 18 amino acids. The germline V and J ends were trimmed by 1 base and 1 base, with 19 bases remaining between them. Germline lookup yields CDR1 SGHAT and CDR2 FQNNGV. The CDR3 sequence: CASSLVPPSGAQNTEAFF. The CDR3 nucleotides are TGTGCCAGCAGCTTAGTCCCCCCGTCGGGGGCCCAGAACACTGAAGCTTTCTTT.

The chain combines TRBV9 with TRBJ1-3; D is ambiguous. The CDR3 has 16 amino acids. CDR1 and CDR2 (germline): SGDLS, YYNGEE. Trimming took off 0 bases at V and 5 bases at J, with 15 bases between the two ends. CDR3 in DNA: TGTGCCAGCAGCGTAGACCCTGGCCAGGCCCGAAACACCATATATTTT. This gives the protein CASSVDPGQARNTIYF.

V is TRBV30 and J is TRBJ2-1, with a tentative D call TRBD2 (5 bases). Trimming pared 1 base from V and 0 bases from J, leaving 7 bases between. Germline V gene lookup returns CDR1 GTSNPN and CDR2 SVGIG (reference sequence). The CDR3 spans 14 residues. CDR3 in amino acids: CAWSGRDSYNEQFF. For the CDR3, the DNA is TGTGCCTGGAGTGGCCGGGACTCCTACAATGAGCAGTTCTTC.

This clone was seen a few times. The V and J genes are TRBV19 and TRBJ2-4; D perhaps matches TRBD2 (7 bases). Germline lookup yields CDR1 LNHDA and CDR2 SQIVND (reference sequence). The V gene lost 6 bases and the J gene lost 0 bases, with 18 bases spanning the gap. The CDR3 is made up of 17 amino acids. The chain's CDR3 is CASSPRGGGVAKNIQYF. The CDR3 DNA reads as TGTGCCAGTAGCCCAAGGGGGGGAGGGGTAGCCAAAAACATTCAGTACTTC.

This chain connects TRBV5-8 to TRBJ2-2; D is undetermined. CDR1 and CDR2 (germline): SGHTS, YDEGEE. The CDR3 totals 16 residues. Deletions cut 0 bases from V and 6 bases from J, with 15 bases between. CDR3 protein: CASSLVVGITSGELFF. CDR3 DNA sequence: TGTGCCAGCAGCTTGGTTGTGGGAATTACGTCCGGGGAGCTGTTTTTT.

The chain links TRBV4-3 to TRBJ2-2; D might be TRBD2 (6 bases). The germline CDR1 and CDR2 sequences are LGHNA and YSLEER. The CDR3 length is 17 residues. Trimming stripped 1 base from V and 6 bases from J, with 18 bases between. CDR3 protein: CASSQVRGREWAGELFF. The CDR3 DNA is TGCGCCAGCAGCCAAGTGCGGGGACGGGAGTGGGCCGGGGAGCTGTTTTTT.

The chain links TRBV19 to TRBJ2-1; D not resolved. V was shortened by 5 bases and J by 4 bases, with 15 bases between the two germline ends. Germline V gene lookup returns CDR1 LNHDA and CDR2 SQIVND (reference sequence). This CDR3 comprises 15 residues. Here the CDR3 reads CASSEARSSYNEQFF. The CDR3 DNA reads TGTGCCAGTAGTGAGGCTAGGAGCTCGTACAATGAGCAGTTCTTC. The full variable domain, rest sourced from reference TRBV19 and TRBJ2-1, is DGGITQSPKYLFRKEGQNVTLSCEQNLNHDAMYWYRQDPGQGLRLIYYSQIVNDFQKGDIAEGYSVSREKKESFPLTVTSAQKNPTAFYLCASSEARSSYNEQFFGPGTRLTVL.

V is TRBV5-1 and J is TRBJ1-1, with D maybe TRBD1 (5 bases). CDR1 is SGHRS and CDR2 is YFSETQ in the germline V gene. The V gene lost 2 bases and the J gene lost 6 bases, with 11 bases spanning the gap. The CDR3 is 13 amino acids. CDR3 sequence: CASSLTRVAEAFF. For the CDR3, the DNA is TGCGCCAGCAGCTTAACCAGGGTCGCTGAAGCTTTCTTT.

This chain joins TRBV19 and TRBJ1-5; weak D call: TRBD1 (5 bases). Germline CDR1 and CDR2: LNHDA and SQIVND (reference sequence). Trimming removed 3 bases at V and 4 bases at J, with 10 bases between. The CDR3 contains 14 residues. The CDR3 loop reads CASSMDNQNQPQHF. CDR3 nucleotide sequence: TGTGCCAGTAGTATGGACAACCAAAATCAGCCCCAGCATTTT.

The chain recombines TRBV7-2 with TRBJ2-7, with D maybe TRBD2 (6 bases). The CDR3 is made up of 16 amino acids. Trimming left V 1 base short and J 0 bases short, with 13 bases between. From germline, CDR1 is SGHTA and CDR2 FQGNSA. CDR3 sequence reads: CASSLGGSGPSYEQYF. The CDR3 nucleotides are TGTGCCAGCAGCTTAGGTGGCAGCGGGCCCTCCTACGAGCAGTACTTC.

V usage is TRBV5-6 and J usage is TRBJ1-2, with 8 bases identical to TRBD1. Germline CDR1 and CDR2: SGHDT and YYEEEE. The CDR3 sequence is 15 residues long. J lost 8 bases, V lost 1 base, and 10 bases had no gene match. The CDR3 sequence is CASSLQGAQSTGYTF. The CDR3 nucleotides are TGTGCCAGCAGCTTGCAGGGGGCGCAGTCTACGGGCTACACCTTC.

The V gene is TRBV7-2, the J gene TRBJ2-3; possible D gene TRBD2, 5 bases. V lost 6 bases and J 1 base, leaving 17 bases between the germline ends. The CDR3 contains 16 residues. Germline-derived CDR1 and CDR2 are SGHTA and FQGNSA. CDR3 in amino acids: CASSRIGGGGTDTQYF. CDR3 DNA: TGTGCCAGCAGTAGAATAGGCGGAGGAGGCACAGATACGCAGTATTTT.

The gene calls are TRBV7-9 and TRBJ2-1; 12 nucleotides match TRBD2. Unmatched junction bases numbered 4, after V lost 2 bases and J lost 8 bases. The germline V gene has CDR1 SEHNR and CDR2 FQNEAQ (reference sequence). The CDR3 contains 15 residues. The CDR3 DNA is TGTGCCAGCAGCTTACCGACTAGCGGGAGCGATGAGCAGTTCTTC. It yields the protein CASSLPTSGSDEQFF.

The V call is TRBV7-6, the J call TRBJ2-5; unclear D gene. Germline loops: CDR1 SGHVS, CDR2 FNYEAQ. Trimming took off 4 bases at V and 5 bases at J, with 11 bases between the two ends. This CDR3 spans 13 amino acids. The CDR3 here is CASSSPGLETQYF. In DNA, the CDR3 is TGTGCCAGCAGCTCCCCCGGGCTGGAGACCCAGTACTTC.

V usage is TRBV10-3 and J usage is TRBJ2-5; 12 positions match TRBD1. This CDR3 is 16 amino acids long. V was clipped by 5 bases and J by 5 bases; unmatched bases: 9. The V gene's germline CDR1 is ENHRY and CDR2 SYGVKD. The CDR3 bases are TGTGCCATCAGTTCGGGACAGGGGGCGGGGGCGGAGACCCAGTACTTC. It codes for CAISSGQGAGAETQYF.